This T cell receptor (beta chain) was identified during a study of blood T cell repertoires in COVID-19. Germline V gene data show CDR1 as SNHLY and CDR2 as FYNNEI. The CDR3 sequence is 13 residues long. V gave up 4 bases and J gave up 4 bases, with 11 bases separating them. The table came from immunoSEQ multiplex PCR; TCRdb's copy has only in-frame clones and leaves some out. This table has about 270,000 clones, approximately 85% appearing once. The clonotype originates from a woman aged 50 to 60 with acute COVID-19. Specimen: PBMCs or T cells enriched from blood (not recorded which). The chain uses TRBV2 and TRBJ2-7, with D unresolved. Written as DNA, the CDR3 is TGTGCCAGCAGTGTCGGCGGCAGTTACGAGCAGTACTTC. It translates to CASSVGGSYEQYF.